These T cell receptor beta chains were read from a single sample in a study of cytomegalovirus exposure and HLA in healthy donors. Only in-frame clones appear in the TCRdb table, and some are missing; sequencing was by immunoSEQ multiplex PCR. The data contain around 140,000 clones, 50% to 75% of them seen just once; the ten biggest clones take up less than 3%. The specimen was PBMCs. The origin of the receptors is a woman aged 40 to 49 in good health and CMV-seronegative. The CDR3 runs from the conserved cysteine through the conserved F or W. A D gene is named only where the DNA matches it firmly. Some rows mark clone size as missing; the rest say once, few, many or name a class of expanded clone.

TRBJ1-5 | TRBV6-5 | TRBD1 | NA | CASSYRTGAPHQPQHF | TGTGCCAGCAGTTATCGAACAGGGGCGCCCCATCAGCCCCAGCATTTT
TRBJ1-6 | TRBV2 | NA | few | CASSENRAGLNSPLHF | TGTGCCAGCAGTGAAAATCGGGCAGGGCTAAATTCACCCCTCCACTTT
TRBJ2-7 | TRBV4-2 | TRBD2 | NA | CASSLGVGGSYEQYF | TGTGCCAGCAGCCTCGGCGTGGGGGGGTCCTACGAGCAGTACTTC
TRBJ2-2 | TRBV28 | NA | NA | CASSPWDISRDGELFF | TGTGCCAGCAGTCCGTGGGACATCTCCCGCGACGGGGAGCTGTTTTTT
TRBJ2-7 | TRBV5-6 | NA | NA | CASSSTGEQYF | TGTGCCAGCAGCTCGACCGGGGAGCAGTACTTC
TRBJ1-3 | TRBV9 | NA | NA | CASSVVGSQTTGSGNTIYF | TGTGCCAGCAGCGTAGTGGGTTCCCAAACAACGGGCTCTGGAAACACCATATATTTT
TRBJ2-7 | TRBV30 | TRBD1 | NA | CAADRPPYEQYF | TGTGCAGCGGACAGGCCCCCCTACGAGCAGTACTTC
TRBJ2-3 | TRBV7-2 | TRBD2 | NA | CASSLAGAGGLNTQYF | TGTGCCAGCAGCTTGGCGGGGGCGGGGGGTCTGAATACGCAGTATTTT
TRBJ1-1 | TRBV10-3 | TRBD1 | NA | CAISESTDRGFEAFF | TGTGCCATCAGTGAGTCAACGGACAGGGGATTTGAAGCTTTCTTT
TRBJ2-7 | TRBV7-9 | NA | NA | CASSLRQLDYEQYF | TGTGCCAGCAGCTTGAGACAGTTGGACTACGAGCAGTACTTC
TRBJ2-2 | TRBV2 | TRBD1 | NA | CASSLDRVNTGELFF | TGTGCCAGCAGTCTGGACAGGGTGAACACCGGGGAGCTGTTTTTT
TRBJ2-7 | TRBV5-6 | TRBD1 | NA | CASSAGQGEEQYF | TGTGCCAGCAGCGCGGGACAGGGCGAAGAGCAGTACTTC
TRBJ2-4 | TRBV9 | NA | NA | CASSVGTTKNIQYF | TGTGCCAGCAGCGTGGGGACAACGAAAAACATTCAGTACTTC
TRBJ1-1 | TRBV10-3 | TRBD1 | NA | CAISDPGTGFAEAFF | TGTGCCATCAGTGATCCCGGGACAGGGTTTGCTGAAGCTTTCTTT
TRBJ2-5 | TRBV7-6 | NA | few | CASSPSLRWAQETQYF | TGTGCCAGCAGCCCTAGCCTCAGGTGGGCCCAAGAGACCCAGTACTTC
TRBJ1-1 | TRBV15 | NA | few | CATSRDPQGSSTEAFF | TGTGCCACCAGCAGAGACCCCCAGGGTAGCAGCACTGAAGCTTTCTTT